Presented here are 28 T cell receptor beta chains from one specimen sequenced in a study of T cells in Graves' hyperthyroidism and ophthalmopathy (dated by TCRdb to between 2018 and 2021). The library was prepared using multiplex PCR. The reads were generated on an Illumina HiSeq 2000. Amplification of TCR beta CDR3 regions was carried out from RNA transcripts. The first round of RT-PCR for the TCR CDR3 was performed with the HTBI primer set and the Qiagen OneStep RT-PCR kit. TCRdb took the public reads, trimmed them with fastp at Q25, ran MiXCR for clone calling and kept in-frame beta chains. One record per CDR3 amino acid sequence lists the most common genes and DNA. The sample table records about 640,000 distinct CDR3 sequences; around 20% of these occur just once. Of the sample, about 34% is held by the ten largest clones. The sample comprised blood. The source of these receptors is a man in his thirties or forties with Graves' ophthalmopathy.

This clonotype was counted only a few times. CDR3 bases: TGTGCCAGCAGTCCGCCGGGGGCCTTAGAGCAGTTCTTC. Protein: CASSPPGALEQFF. This sequence joins TRBV28 and TRBJ2-1; the D call may be TRBD1 or TRBD2 (6 bases each). V was shortened by 5 bases and J by 10 bases, with 15 bases between the two germline ends. From germline, CDR1 is MDHEN and CDR2 SYDVKM. The CDR3 length is 13 residues.

The J gene is TRBJ2-1, the V gene TRBV7-3, with 7 positions matching TRBD1. After removal of 1 base from V and 2 bases from J, the junction contained 2 bases not matched to a gene. The CDR3 extends over 15 amino acids. Germline CDR1 reads SGHTA; CDR2 reads FQGTGA. DNA of the CDR3: TGTGCCAGCAGCTTAAGAGGGACAGCCTACAATGAGCAGTTCTTC. It encodes CASSLRGTAYNEQFF.

This clonotype was counted ten times or more. The chain uses TRBV5-1 and TRBJ2-1, with 9 bases fitting TRBD2. There are 13 residues in the CDR3. V shed 4 bases and J 7 bases; nucleotides not matched to a gene: 3. Germline lookup yields CDR1 SGHRS and CDR2 YFSETQ. CDR3 sequence: CASSGGLANEQFF. In DNA form, the CDR3 reads TGCGCCAGCAGCGGTGGACTAGCGAATGAGCAGTTCTTC.

This clonotype was counted a few times. CDR3 bases: TGTGCCAGCAGCTTTCAGGGATCGCTACTGTCCGAGCAGTACTTC. Translation: CASSFQGSLLSEQYF. The chain combines TRBV7-9 with TRBJ2-7, with D perhaps matching TRBD1 (5 bases). V lost 3 bases to trimming and J lost 6 bases, with 18 bases between them. The CDR3 loop spans 15 amino acids. Germline-derived CDR1 and CDR2 are SEHNR and FQNEAQ (reference sequence).

This clonotype appeared many times. V gene TRBV27 combines with J gene TRBJ2-2, with 7 bases matching TRBD2. The V gene end was trimmed by 8 bases and the J gene end by 6 bases; junction bases not matched to a gene: 15. In germline, CDR1 is MNHEY, CDR2 SMNVEV (reference sequence). This CDR3 has 16 amino acids. The CDR3 DNA reads TGTGCCAGCTCTCCCTGGGCGGGAGCCAAATCCGGGGAGCTGTTTTTT. Encoded protein: CASSPWAGAKSGELFF.

In its sample, this clonotype was seen many times. The CDR3 here is CASSPRTGGSTEAFF. The CDR3 DNA is TGTGCCAGCTCACCGCGGACAGGGGGATCCACTGAAGCTTTCTTT. V usage is TRBV18 and J usage is TRBJ1-1, with 10 bases lining up with TRBD1. CDR3 size: 15 residues. CDR1 and CDR2 (germline): KGHSH, LQKENI. Trimming removed 3 bases from V and 4 bases from J; junction bases left unmatched: 5.

This clonotype came up a few times. The chain employs TRBV4-1 and TRBJ2-1; the D is unclear. Germline assignment: CDR1 MGHRA and CDR2 YSYEKL. Deletions cut 0 bases from V and 9 bases from J, with 12 bases between. The CDR3 length is 14 residues. In DNA, the CDR3 is TGCGCCAGCAGCCAAGAAAGTTTCGGACGTGAGCAGTTCTTC. It specifies CASSQESFGREQFF.

This sequence joins TRBV9 and TRBJ2-2; D possibly matches TRBD1 or TRBD2 (9 bases each). V lost 0 bases and J 5 bases, leaving 23 bases between the germline ends. CDR1 is SGDLS, CDR2 YYNGEE, per germline. The CDR3 length is 19 residues. CDR3 DNA sequence: TGTGCCAGCAGCGTAGCAGCGGGGGGCCGGGACAGGGATACCGGGGAGCTGTTTTTT. Translated, it gives CASSVAAGGRDRDTGELFF.

This clonotype was picked up a small number of times. The V and J genes are TRBV5-1 and TRBJ2-2; D is unclear. Germline-derived CDR1 and CDR2 are SGHRS and YFSETQ. This CDR3 contains 15 residues. The V end lost 2 bases, the J end lost 7 bases, and 15 bases lay between the germline ends. This CDR3 is CASSLRHGTGGELFF. In nucleotides, the CDR3 is TGCGCCAGCAGCTTACGTCACGGAACCGGCGGGGAGCTGTTTTTT.

The J gene is TRBJ2-1, the V gene TRBV7-2; 8 nucleotides match TRBD2. CDR1 and CDR2 from the germline V gene are SGHTA and FQGNSA. This CDR3 has 13 amino acids. J was trimmed by 9 bases and V by 3 bases; bases with no gene match: 4. The CDR3: CASSFTSGREQFF. CDR3 coding DNA: TGTGCCAGCAGCTTCACTAGCGGACGTGAGCAGTTCTTC. The complete variable domain, with remaining parts taken from reference TRBV7-2 and TRBJ2-1, reads GAGVSQSPSNKVTEKGKDVELRCDPISGHTALYWYRQSLGQGLEFLIYFQGNSAPDKSGLPSDRFSAERTGGSVSTLTIQRTQQEDSAVYLCASSFTSGREQFFGPGTRLTVL.

This clonotype was seen a few times. The rearrangement links TRBV6-9 to TRBJ2-2; a weak D match, TRBD2 (6 bases). Germline V gene sequence: CDR1 MNHGY, CDR2 SVAAGI. The CDR3 consists of 15 residues. Trimming took off 3 bases at V and 4 bases at J, with 12 bases between the two ends. The CDR3 here is CASSYVAGSTGELFF. CDR3 DNA: TGTGCCAGCAGTTACGTCGCCGGGAGCACCGGGGAGCTGTTTTTT.

There are a few counts of this clonotype. The J gene is TRBJ2-5, the V gene TRBV6-2 or TRBV6-3; tentatively, D is TRBD1 (5 bases). The germline CDR1 and CDR2 sequences are MNHEY and SVGEGT. There are 15 residues in the CDR3. V lost 0 bases to trimming and J lost 2 bases, with 10 bases between them. The CDR3 nucleotides read TGTGCCAGCAGTTACTCGATAGGGGCACAAGAGACCCAGTACTTC. The encoded protein is CASSYSIGAQETQYF.

For this clonotype: Relative to the germline gene, one junction end is altered; a read error may explain this. The chain is built from TRBV19 and TRBJ2-2; no definite D call. Germline V gene data show CDR1 as LNHDA and CDR2 as SQIVND (reference sequence). The CDR3 extends over 14 amino acids. DNA of the CDR3: TGTGCCAGTGGTATAGTACTGGGCACCGGGGAGCTGTTTTTT. It translates to CASGIVLGTGELFF. Using reference TRBV19 and TRBJ2-2 for the parts outside the CDR3, the full variable domain is DGGITQSPKYLFRKEGQNVTLSCEQNLNHDAMYWYRQDPGQGLRLIYYSQIVNDFQKGDIAEGYSVSREKKESFPLTVTSAQKNPTAFYLCASGIVLGTGELFFGEGSRLTVL.

The chain joins TRBV29-1 to TRBJ2-5, with D perhaps assigned TRBD1 or TRBD2 (5 bases each). V dropped 1 base and J dropped 5 bases, with 8 bases sitting between them. Germline V gene lookup returns CDR1 SQVTM and CDR2 ANQGSEA. The CDR3 covers 12 residues. This chain's CDR3 is CSVEGGVETQYF. The DNA of the CDR3 is TGCAGCGTTGAAGGAGGGGTGGAGACCCAGTACTTC.

This chain uses TRBV5-1 with TRBJ2-5; 12 nucleotides agree with TRBD1. The germline V gene encodes CDR1 SGHRS and CDR2 YFSETQ. V lost 4 bases and J lost 2; bases outside the gene matches: 12. The CDR3 consists of 18 residues. The CDR3 region is CASSPTPGQGASQETQYF. As DNA, the CDR3 is TGCGCCAGCAGCCCTACTCCGGGACAGGGGGCGTCTCAAGAGACCCAGTACTTC. Based on the CDR3 plus reference TRBV5-1 and TRBJ2-5, the full variable domain is KAGVTQTPRYLIKTRGQQVTLSCSPISGHRSVSWYQQTPGQGLQFLFEYFSETQRNKGNFPGRFSGRQFSNSRSEMNVSTLELGDSALYLCASSPTPGQGASQETQYFGPGTRLLVL.

The CDR3 coding sequence is TGTGCCAGCAGCCCCAAAACGAGCGGGAGGGAGCAGTTCTTC. Protein product: CASSPKTSGREQFF. The chain links TRBV5-6 to TRBJ2-1; 9 nucleotides line up with TRBD2. The CDR3 extends over 14 amino acids. The V segment lost 4 bases and the J segment 10 bases; nucleotides outside the gene matches: 9. In germline, CDR1 is SGHDT, CDR2 YYEEEE.

The DNA for the CDR3 is TGCGCCAGCAGCATCCTAGGACTAGCGGGAGGGTTCCAAGAGACCCAGTACTTC. It specifies CASSILGLAGGFQETQYF. V is TRBV5-1 and J is TRBJ2-5; TRBD2 aligns across 15 bases. CDR3 length: 18 amino acids. The germline CDR1 and CDR2 sequences are SGHRS and YFSETQ. J lost 1 base, V lost 4 bases, and 8 bases had no gene match.

This clonotype was counted between two and nine times. The chain carries TRBV30 and TRBJ2-2; D call uncertain. This CDR3 region has 14 residues. V dropped 0 bases and J dropped 3 bases, with 8 bases sitting between them. Germline CDR1 GTSNPN, CDR2 SVGIG (reference sequence). The CDR3 nucleotides read TGTGCCTGGAGTGTACGGCGGTACACCGGGGAGCTGTTTTTT. Protein product: CAWSVRRYTGELFF.

This sequence joins TRBV4-3 and TRBJ2-3, with D hard to call. V lost 2 bases and J lost 2, with 11 bases in between. CDR1 is LGHNA and CDR2 is YSLEER in the germline V gene. This CDR3 contains 15 residues. CDR3 amino acids: CASSQYREATDTQYF. The CDR3 DNA follows: TGCGCCAGCAGCCAATACCGCGAGGCCACAGATACGCAGTATTTT.

Many counts were recorded for this clonotype. V gene TRBV5-1 combines with J gene TRBJ2-1, with D maybe TRBD2 (6 bases). Germline CDR1 SGHRS, CDR2 YFSETQ. Trimming took 1 base from V and 3 from J, leaving 11 bases between them. This CDR3 region has 15 residues. The CDR3 is CASSLTGRDYNEQFF. In DNA form, the CDR3 reads TGCGCCAGCAGCTTGACGGGGCGGGACTACAATGAGCAGTTCTTC.

This chain links TRBV20-1 with TRBJ1-4, with D perhaps matching TRBD1 (5 bases). From germline, CDR1 is DFQATT and CDR2 SNEGSKA (reference sequence). CDR3 size: 15 residues. Trimming left V 6 bases short and J 0 bases short, with 14 bases between. CDR3 DNA: TGCAGTGCCGCCGGGACGGTCGCAACTAATGAAAAACTGTTTTTT. This sequence encodes CSAAGTVATNEKLFF.

J is TRBJ2-7 and V is TRBV27; no reliable D call. The V end lost 2 bases, the J end lost 0 bases, and 8 bases lay between the germline ends. Germline CDR1 MNHEY, CDR2 SMNVEV (reference sequence). The CDR3 is made up of 14 amino acids. The DNA for the CDR3 is TGTGCCAGCAGTTTAAACAGTTTCTCCTACGAGCAGTACTTC. Encoded protein: CASSLNSFSYEQYF.

This clonotype has more than one count but fewer than ten. The chain combines TRBV18 with TRBJ1-1, with a weak D call TRBD1 (6 bases). V gave up 2 bases and J gave up 3 bases, with 10 bases separating them. The CDR3 totals 14 residues. Germline V CDR1 and CDR2: KGHSH, LQKENI. The CDR3, as DNA: TGTGCCAGCTCACCAACTAGGGGGGACACTGAAGCTTTCTTT. Its translation is CASSPTRGDTEAFF.

This clonotype has a count of ten or more. The chain uses TRBV2 and TRBJ2-5; TRBD1 aligns across 9 bases. The CDR3 has 17 amino acids. The J segment lost 3 bases and the V segment lost 7 bases, leaving 15 bases of the junction unmatched. Germline CDR1 is SNHLY and CDR2 is FYNNEI. CDR3 in DNA: TGTGCCAGCACCGGGACAGGGTTAGGGCCCTTGAAAGAGACCCAGTACTTC. This codes for CASTGTGLGPLKETQYF.

This clonotype was seen more than once but under ten times. The V gene is TRBV6-5, the J gene TRBJ2-5, with TRBD2 identical over 11 bases. With 0 bases clipped from V and 4 bases from J, the junction kept 4 bases outside the gene matches. The CDR3 is made up of 16 amino acids. Looked up from germline, CDR1 is MNHEY and CDR2 is SVGAGI. The CDR3 nucleotides are TGTGCCAGCAGTTACTCGAGCCTAGCGGGAGGAGAGACCCAGTACTTC. Translated, it gives CASSYSSLAGGETQYF.

V usage is TRBV4-1 and J usage is TRBJ2-3; TRBD1 matches at 12 bases. Per the germline V gene, CDR1 is MGHRA and CDR2 is YSYEKL. The length of the CDR3 is 17 residues. Trimming at V came to 4 bases and at J to 5 bases, leaving 10 bases not matched to a gene. This chain's CDR3 is CASSPILRDRGQDTQYF. CDR3 sequence (DNA): TGCGCCAGCAGCCCAATTCTCCGGGACAGGGGGCAAGATACGCAGTATTTT.

Details on this clonotype: One junction end disagrees with the germline gene, perhaps due to a read error. The V and J genes are TRBV28 and TRBJ2-1; 8 bases are a match to TRBD2. Per the germline V gene, CDR1 is MDHEN and CDR2 is SYDVKM. The CDR3 contains 19 residues. The CDR3 region has the DNA TGTGCCAGCAGTTTAGTTATACCGGGTCGTAGCGGGGCCTACAATGAGCAGTCCTTC. Its protein is CASSLVIPGRSGAYNEQSF.

This clonotype was detected ten times or more. V is TRBV5-1 and J is TRBJ2-1; D possibly corresponds to TRBD2 (6 bases). Trimming stripped 3 bases from V and 3 bases from J, with 19 bases between. Germline V gene sequence: CDR1 SGHRS, CDR2 YFSETQ. There are 17 residues in the CDR3. CDR3 in amino acids: CASSSPQASVRYNEQFF. In DNA form, the CDR3 reads TGCGCCAGCAGCTCTCCCCAGGCTAGCGTTCGCTACAATGAGCAGTTCTTC.